This T cell receptor (beta chain) was sequenced in a study of cytomegalovirus exposure and HLA in healthy donors. About the study: An earlier analysis identified 117 million unique TCR beta sequences in approximately 190 million T cells.

The PCR contained 60 Vbeta and 13 Jbeta primers. The assay was immunoSEQ multiplex PCR, and TCRdb's table has in-frame clones only and misses some. In the table there are about 100,000 clones, around 74% of which are singletons. General study points: A later analysis reportedly identified an Asian-associated ancestry cluster as carrying fewer N-insertions than the approximately 670-donor mean. A further, later analysis showed that HLA-associated TCR beta chains (compared with equally common others) were more clonally expanded. The authors listed 150 to 200 TCR beta chains as cytomegalovirus-associated.

Trimming took 3 bases from V and 6 from J, leaving 12 bases between them. From germline, CDR1 is SEHNR and CDR2 FQNEAQ (reference sequence). The CDR3 extends over 14 amino acids. With regard to this clone: The antigen remains unidentified.

The chain recombines TRBV7-9 with TRBJ1-5, with D possibly matching TRBD1 (6 bases). Sequencing was performed on PBMCs. The TCR was taken from a man in his forties in good health and CMV-seropositive. In DNA, the CDR3 is TGTGCCAGCAGCTTCCCAGGGGAAGTTCAGCCCCAGCATTTT. Protein product: CASSFPGEVQPQHF.